The 15 T cell receptor beta chains presented below share a single source sample, sequenced in a study of blood T cell repertoires in COVID-19. Produced via immunoSEQ multiplex PCR; TCRdb's table is partial and in-frame only. Seen here are roughly 230,000 clones, about four fifths observed once, and the top ten hold roughly 8.7%. The sample consisted of peripheral blood. The source is a man in his forties with active or convalescent COVID-19.

This clone came up once. J is TRBJ1-2 and V is TRBV6-2 or TRBV6-3, with 10 bases lining up with TRBD1. This CDR3 has 11 residues. The junction had 1 base not matched to a gene; V was cut back by 5 bases and J by 10 bases. Germline V gives CDR1 MNHEY, CDR2 SVGEGT. CDR3 DNA: TGTGCCAGCAGTAGACAGGGGGCCTACACCTTC. It is translated as CASSRQGAYTF.

V gene TRBV13 combines with J gene TRBJ2-3; weak D call: TRBD2 (5 bases). The ends were cut back, 5 bases at V and 2 bases at J, with 14 bases in the middle. Per germline, CDR1 PRHDT and CDR2 FYEKMQ (reference sequence). The CDR3 is 15 amino acids. In DNA, the CDR3 is TGTGCCAGCAGCGAGAGAACAGACTACACAGATACGCAGTATTTT. It is translated as CASSERTDYTDTQYF.

Regarding this clone: An end of the junction does not agree with germline; a read error may underlie this. V gene TRBV30 combines with J gene TRBJ2-1; 14 positions agree with TRBD2. The CDR3 has 13 residues. Germline V gene data show CDR1 as GTSNPN and CDR2 as SVGIG (reference sequence). CDR3 DNA: TGTGCTTGGACTAGCGGGGGGTCCTATGAGCAGTTCTTC. Translated, it gives CAWTSGGSYEQFF.

The chain has TRBV6-5 and TRBJ2-7, with D perhaps TRBD1 (6 bases). Germline lookup yields CDR1 MNHEY and CDR2 SVGAGI. V lost 6 bases, J lost 0 bases, and 6 bases lay in between. There are 12 residues in the CDR3. The CDR3 region has the DNA TGTGCCAGCAGAGGGGGCTCCTACGAGCAGTACTTC. This gives the protein CASRGGSYEQYF.

The rearrangement joins TRBV5-1 to TRBJ1-6, with a possible D match to TRBD1 (5 bases). From germline, CDR1 is SGHRS and CDR2 YFSETQ. This CDR3 comprises 16 residues. With 0 bases removed from V and 10 bases from J, the gap between germline ends came to 17 bases. CDR3 in amino acids: CASSLDSTRVGSPLHF. CDR3 DNA: TGCGCCAGCAGCTTGGACTCCACCAGGGTAGGGTCACCCCTCCACTTT.

The chain uses TRBV29-1 and TRBJ2-2; no clear D gene. Trimming stripped 5 bases from V and 2 bases from J, with 12 bases between. The germline V gene encodes CDR1 SQVTM and CDR2 ANQGSEA. The length of the CDR3 is 14 residues. For the CDR3, the DNA is TGCAGCGTTCTGGGCGTTCAAAACACCGGGGAGCTGTTTTTT. The encoded protein is CSVLGVQNTGELFF.

CDR3 nucleotides: TGTGCCAGTAGTATAGGAAGCGAGTACAATGAGCAGTTCTTC. Encoded protein: CASSIGSEYNEQFF. This chain links TRBV19 with TRBJ2-1; D unresolved. The germline CDR1 and CDR2 sequences are LNHDA and SQIVND (reference sequence). The ends were cut back, 1 base at V and 4 bases at J, with 8 bases in the middle. This CDR3 contains 14 residues.

This chain uses TRBV6-6 with TRBJ1-5; D not certain. Germline CDR1 is MNHNY and CDR2 is SVGAGI (reference sequence). This CDR3 is 14 amino acids long. V was cut by 6 bases and J by 5 bases, with 14 bases left in between. CDR3 protein: CASSRPGGYQPQHF. In DNA form, the CDR3 reads TGTGCCAGCAGCCGACCCGGCGGATATCAGCCCCAGCATTTT.

This clone appeared once. V gene TRBV5-5 combines with J gene TRBJ1-3; unclear D gene. The V gene's germline CDR1 is SGHKS and CDR2 YYEKEE (reference sequence). This CDR3 is 16 amino acids long. V was shortened by 0 bases and J by 0 bases, with 10 bases between the two germline ends. This chain's CDR3 is CASSLVGGPSGNTIYF. The DNA for the CDR3 is TGTGCCAGCAGCTTGGTAGGCGGCCCCTCTGGAAACACCATATATTTT.

V gene TRBV30 combines with J gene TRBJ2-1, with 7 bases matching TRBD2. The germline gives CDR1 GTSNPN, CDR2 SVGIG (reference sequence). This CDR3 has 16 residues. The V segment lost 2 bases and the J segment 2 bases; nucleotides outside the gene matches: 9. The CDR3 here is CAWSLGGQWTYNEQFF. CDR3 in DNA: TGTGCCTGGAGTTTGGGAGGGCAATGGACCTACAATGAGCAGTTCTTC.

A word on this clone: The same CDR3 is also encoded by other DNA sequences in this sample. This chain uses TRBV7-9 with TRBJ2-1; 13 nucleotides agree with TRBD2. Germline assignment: CDR1 SEHNR and CDR2 FQNEAQ (reference sequence). The V segment lost 5 bases and the J segment 0 bases; nucleotides outside the gene matches: 4. The CDR3 extends over 17 amino acids. The CDR3 here is CASSPRTSGSSYNEQFF. DNA of the CDR3: TGTGCCAGCAGCCCTCGGACTAGCGGGAGCTCCTACAATGAGCAGTTCTTC.

This chain uses TRBV6-6 with TRBJ1-5; TRBD1 is a possible D gene (6 bases). V lost 3 bases and J lost 3, with 15 bases in between. There are 16 residues in the CDR3. The germline V gene has CDR1 MNHNY and CDR2 SVGAGI (reference sequence). The CDR3: CASSYYDGTLNQPQHF. The CDR3 DNA reads TGTGCCAGCAGTTATTATGACGGGACACTCAATCAGCCCCAGCATTTT.

The chain joins TRBV3-1 (or the pseudogene TRBV3-2) to TRBJ1-5; D remains unclear. V shed 1 base and J shed 4 bases, with 17 bases lying between them. The V gene's germline CDR1 is LGHDT and CDR2 YNNKEL (reference sequence). This CDR3 contains 17 residues. The CDR3 bases are TGTGCCAGCAGCCAAGGAGTATGGGCAGGAGGAAATCAGCCCCAGCATTTT. The encoded protein is CASSQGVWAGGNQPQHF.

The chain links TRBV11-2 to TRBJ2-7; 8 nucleotides line up with TRBD1. The germline CDR1 and CDR2 sequences are SGHAT and FQNNGV. The V and J ends lost 5 bases and 1 base, in that order; junction bases with no gene match: 4. The CDR3 is 14 amino acids. CDR3 in amino acids: CASSPTGGSYEQYF. CDR3 DNA: TGTGCCAGCAGCCCTACAGGGGGGTCCTACGAGCAGTACTTC.

This clone was observed a single time. The V gene is TRBV13, the J gene TRBJ2-1; TRBD1 aligns across 10 bases. The V segment lost 5 bases and the J segment 7 bases; nucleotides outside the gene matches: 8. This CDR3 is built from 15 residues. CDR1 is PRHDT and CDR2 is FYEKMQ in the germline V gene (reference sequence). The DNA for the CDR3 is TGTGCCAGCAGCCGATATCCGGACAGGGGGAATGAGCAGTTCTTC. Translation gives CASSRYPDRGNEQFF. The whole variable domain, remainder taken from reference TRBV13 and TRBJ2-1, is AAGVIQSPRHLIKEKRETATLKCYPIPRHDTVYWYQQGPGQDPQFLISFYEKMQSDKGSIPDRFSAQQFSDYHSELNMSSLELGDSALYFCASSRYPDRGNEQFFGPGTRLTVL.